The 18 T cell receptor beta chains in this list originate from one sample, sequenced in a study of CD8+CD57+ T cells in acquired aplastic anemia. Genomic DNA acted as the template from which TCR beta VDJ combination and CDR3 sequence profiling were carried out. From the reads, TCRdb called clonotypes with MiXCR, one entry per CDR3 protein. This repertoire shows about 200,000 distinct CDR3 sequences, more than 55% found once; its top ten account for about 60%. Before being chosen for sequencing, patients had shown CD8+CD57+ cell expansion by flow cytometry. Sequenced: sorted CD4+, CD8+, or CD8+CD57+ T cells (not recorded which) from PBMCs. These receptors were taken from a human donor with aplastic anemia.

This clonotype was observed many times. V and J are TRBV7-3 and TRBJ2-3, with TRBD2 as a possible D gene (6 bases). V was clipped by 5 bases and J by 2 bases, with 17 bases between them. The germline V gene has CDR1 SGHTA and CDR2 FQGTGA. There are 16 residues in the CDR3. CDR3 loop: CASSRTKRGFTDTQYF. The CDR3 DNA sequence: TGTGCCAGCAGCCGAACTAAACGGGGGTTCACAGATACGCAGTATTTT.

This clonotype showed up many times. CDR3 amino acids: CSARGPFERGGFTDTQYF. DNA for the CDR3: TGCAGTGCTAGAGGGCCGTTTGAGCGGGGGGGTTTCACAGATACGCAGTATTTT. V and J are TRBV20-1 and TRBJ2-3; 10 bases map to TRBD2. Losses at the gene ends were 1 base for V and 2 bases for J; bases not matched to a gene: 12. Germline CDR1 and CDR2: DFQATT and SNEGSKA (reference sequence). This CDR3 contains 18 residues.

This clonotype has only one observation. Mismatch with germline at one junction end may stem from a read error. V and J are TRBV7-7 and TRBJ2-5, with D perhaps matching TRBD2 (6 bases). CDR3 length equals 14 residues. In germline, CDR1 is SSHAT, CDR2 FNYEAQ (reference sequence). CDR3 DNA sequence: TGTGCTAGCAGCTTAGGACGGGGGATGGAGACCCAGTACTTC. It codes for CASSLGRGMETQYF.

The chain joins TRBV24-1 to TRBJ2-5; the D gene is possibly TRBD2 (5 bases). Germline V gene lookup returns CDR1 KGHDR and CDR2 SFDVKD. The CDR3 runs to 15 residues. V was cut by 6 bases and J by 5 bases, with 18 bases left in between. DNA of the CDR3: TGTGCCACCAGTAGGAGGAGAGGTTCATGGGAGACCCAGTACTTC. As protein: CATSRRRGSWETQYF.

This chain connects TRBV7-8 to TRBJ2-1, with D unclear. The CDR3 extends over 14 amino acids. Trimming cost V 5 bases and J 4 bases, with 12 bases left between them. The germline V gene has CDR1 SGHVS and CDR2 FQNEAQ. The CDR3 sequence is CASSPQTAYNEQFF. CDR3 nucleotide sequence: TGTGCCAGCAGCCCCCAAACCGCATACAATGAGCAGTTCTTC.

The chain is built from TRBV10-1 and TRBJ2-5, with D hard to call. There are 15 residues in the CDR3. The V end lost 2 bases, the J end lost 5 bases, and 15 bases lay between the germline ends. Germline CDR1 and CDR2: WNHNN and SYGVQD (reference sequence). CDR3 residues: CASSEGFSLGETQYF. CDR3 bases: TGCGCCAGCAGTGAGGGTTTCAGTCTAGGGGAGACCCAGTACTTC.

The chain carries TRBV29-1 and TRBJ2-7; possible D gene TRBD1, 6 bases. From germline, CDR1 is SQVTM and CDR2 ANQGSEA. Trimming took off 5 bases at V and 3 bases at J, with 23 bases between the two ends. This CDR3 contains 16 residues. CDR3 protein: CSVKGRGQKNVYEQYF. CDR3 coding DNA: TGCAGCGTTAAGGGTCGCGGACAGAAAAACGTCTACGAGCAGTACTTC.

The rearrangement uses TRBV7-9 and TRBJ1-5; D remains unclear. Trimming took 2 bases from V and 5 from J, leaving 7 bases between them. The CDR3 is made up of 13 amino acids. From germline, CDR1 is SEHNR and CDR2 FQNEAQ (reference sequence). The CDR3 bases are TGTGCCAGCAGCTTATTTCGGGATCAGCCCCAGCATTTT. Its translation is CASSLFRDQPQHF. The whole variable domain, filled in from reference TRBV7-9 and TRBJ1-5, reads DTGVSQNPRHKITKRGQNVTFRCDPISEHNRLYWYRQTLGQGPEFLTYFQNEAQLEKSRLLSDRFSAERPKGSFSTLEIQRTEQGDSAMYLCASSLFRDQPQHFGDGTRLSIL.

This chain uses TRBV19 with TRBJ2-7, with D possibly TRBD2 on 6 matching bases. V was clipped by 7 bases and J by 2 bases, with 18 bases between them. The germline CDR1 and CDR2 sequences are LNHDA and SQIVND (reference sequence). The CDR3 consists of 15 residues. The CDR3, as DNA: TGTGCCAGTACCATTACCGCGGGGTCCACCTACGAGCAGTACTTC. Residues: CASTITAGSTYEQYF.

The chain links TRBV9 to TRBJ2-4; 7 nucleotides line up with TRBD1. Germline V CDR1 and CDR2: SGDLS, YYNGEE. The V segment lost 4 bases and the J segment 6 bases; nucleotides outside the gene matches: 7. This CDR3 is 14 amino acids long. CDR3 sequence reads: CASSPTTGLNIQYF. The CDR3 DNA is TGTGCCAGCAGCCCAACGACAGGGTTAAACATTCAGTACTTC. The variable domain in full, with the rest retrieved from reference TRBV9 and TRBJ2-4, is DSGVTQTPKHLITATGQRVTLRCSPRSGDLSVYWYQQSLDQGLQFLIQYYNGEERAKGNILERFSAQQFPDLHSELNLSSLELGDSALYFCASSPTTGLNIQYFGAGTRLSVL.

The V call is TRBV5-6, the J call TRBJ1-4; D not certain. Germline-derived CDR1 and CDR2 are SGHDT and YYEEEE. The CDR3 covers 12 residues. V lost 5 bases to trimming and J lost 7 bases, with 9 bases between them. The CDR3 protein is CASSFGSEKLFF. CDR3 nucleotide sequence: TGTGCCAGCAGTTTTGGTAGTGAAAAACTGTTTTTT. The full variable domain, its missing parts supplied by reference TRBV5-6 and TRBJ1-4, is DAGVTQSPTHLIKTRGQQVTLRCSPKSGHDTVSWYQQALGQGPQFIFQYYEEEERQRGNFPDRFSGHQFPNYSSELNVNALLLGDSALYLCASSFGSEKLFFGSGTQLSVL.

V is TRBV2 and J is TRBJ1-1, with D possibly matching TRBD1 (5 bases). This CDR3 region has 12 residues. From germline, CDR1 is SNHLY and CDR2 FYNNEI. Deletions cut 2 bases from V and 6 bases from J, with 7 bases between. CDR3 protein: CASSEQGPEAFF. CDR3 bases: TGTGCCAGCAGTGAACAGGGTCCTGAAGCTTTCTTT.

Of note for this clonotype: The CDR3 carries no conserved terminal phenylalanine or tryptophan, so it likely arises from a read error. This rearrangement joins TRBV12-3 or TRBV12-4 to TRBJ1-6, with 7 bases identical to TRBD1. This CDR3 is built from 12 residues. Trimming took 1 base from V and 12 from J; bases not matched to a gene: 0. The CDR3 here is CASSLGTGPLHS. The CDR3 DNA reads TGTGCCAGCAGTTTAGGGACAGGACCCCTCCACTCT.

The CDR3 sequence is CASMGYRRPYGYTF. As DNA, the CDR3 is TGCGCCAGCATGGGTTACCGGAGACCCTATGGCTACACCTTC. The chain links TRBV10-2 to TRBJ1-2, with no clear D. V was clipped by 7 bases and J by 4 bases, with 16 bases between them. The V gene's germline CDR1 is WSHSY and CDR2 SAAADI. The CDR3 length is 14 residues.

CDR3 in amino acids: CATSSLEAGDNNEQFF. CDR3 DNA: TGTGCCACCAGCAGCTTAGAAGCGGGAGATAACAATGAGCAGTTCTTC. The chain is built from TRBV15 and TRBJ2-1, with 8 bases matching TRBD2. CDR3 length equals 16 residues. V trimming: 3 bases; J trimming: 5 bases; junction bases outside the gene matches: 9. The germline V gene has CDR1 LNHNV and CDR2 YYDKDF (reference sequence).

The chain employs TRBV9 and TRBJ2-1; 11 nucleotides agree with TRBD2. The CDR3 is 17 residues long. Germline loops: CDR1 SGDLS, CDR2 YYNGEE. V was clipped by 4 bases and J by 5 bases; unmatched bases: 11. The CDR3 loop is CASSPSPSGGNHNEQFF. CDR3 in DNA: TGTGCCAGCAGCCCGTCGCCTAGCGGGGGGAATCACAATGAGCAGTTCTTC.

The CDR3 sequence is CSARRRGHNSPLHF. Here the CDR3 DNA reads TGCAGTGCTAGGAGGAGGGGACATAATTCACCCCTCCACTTT. The chain carries TRBV20-1 and TRBJ1-6; maybe TRBD1 (5 bases). Trimming removed 3 bases at V and 5 bases at J, with 11 bases between. The CDR3 is 14 residues long. Germline CDR1 and CDR2: DFQATT and SNEGSKA (reference sequence).

The chain carries TRBV20-1 and TRBJ2-2; possibly TRBD1 for D (6 bases). The V end was cut by 3 bases, the J end by 7 bases, with 15 bases between. The CDR3 length is 14 residues. Germline values: CDR1 DFQATT, CDR2 SNEGSKA (reference sequence). The DNA for the CDR3 is TGCAGTGCTAGCCGCCCAGGGGCTGGCGGGGAGCTGTTTTTT. The encoded protein is CSASRPGAGGELFF.